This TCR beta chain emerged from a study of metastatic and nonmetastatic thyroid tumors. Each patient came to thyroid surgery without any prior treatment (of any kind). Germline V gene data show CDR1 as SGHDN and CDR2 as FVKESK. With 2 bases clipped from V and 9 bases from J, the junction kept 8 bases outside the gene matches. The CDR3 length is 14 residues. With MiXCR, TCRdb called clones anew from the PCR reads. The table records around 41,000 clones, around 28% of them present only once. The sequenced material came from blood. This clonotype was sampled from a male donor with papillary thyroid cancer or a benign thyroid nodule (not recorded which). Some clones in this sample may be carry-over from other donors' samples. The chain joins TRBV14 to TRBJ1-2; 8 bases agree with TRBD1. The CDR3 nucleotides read TGTGCCAGCAGCCAAAAGACAGGGGATAGGAGCTACACCTTC. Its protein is CASSQKTGDRSYTF.